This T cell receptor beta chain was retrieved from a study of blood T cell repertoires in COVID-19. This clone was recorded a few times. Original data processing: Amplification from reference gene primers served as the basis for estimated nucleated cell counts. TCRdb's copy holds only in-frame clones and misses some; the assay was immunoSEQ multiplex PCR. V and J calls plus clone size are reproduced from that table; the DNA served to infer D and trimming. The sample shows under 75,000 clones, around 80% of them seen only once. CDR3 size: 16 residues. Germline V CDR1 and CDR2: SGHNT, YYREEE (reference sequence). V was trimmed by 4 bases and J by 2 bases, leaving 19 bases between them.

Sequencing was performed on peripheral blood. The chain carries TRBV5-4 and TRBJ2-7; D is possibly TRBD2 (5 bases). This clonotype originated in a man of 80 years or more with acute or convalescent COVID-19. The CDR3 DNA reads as TGTGCCAGCAGCCCACGGGAAGGATTTAAAGCCTACGAGCAGTACTTC. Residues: CASSPREGFKAYEQYF.